The 28 T cell receptor beta chains given below trace back to one sample, sequenced in a study of tumor and adjacent non-tumor tissue in lung cancer. The template was RNA from unsorted bulk tissue. The normal lung tissue was taken more than 3 cm from the tumor edge. TCRbeta libraries were built with three rounds of nested PCR, modified from ARM-PCR. TCRdb used MiXCR to reprocess the multiplex PCR reads, holding one entry per CDR3 protein. Of almost 75,000 distinct CDR3 sequences in the sample, around 70% are singletons; the top ten hold approximately 30%. The material sequenced was distant non-tumor lung tissue. The receptors derive from a woman in her 50s with non-small cell lung cancer.

This clonotype appeared many times. The chain employs TRBV4-1 and TRBJ1-1; D call uncertain. Germline assignment: CDR1 MGHRA and CDR2 YSYEKL. Deletions cut 2 bases from V and 0 bases from J, with 4 bases between. CDR3 length equals 13 residues. For the CDR3, the DNA is TGCGCCAGCAGCCAACAATTGAACACTGAAGCTTTCTTT. This codes for CASSQQLNTEAFF.

About this clonotype: The junction departs from germline at one end; a sequencing error may be responsible. The V gene is TRBV11-2, the J gene TRBJ1-5; D is uncertain. The CDR3 runs 15 residues. Per the germline V gene, CDR1 is SGHAT and CDR2 is FQNNGV. The CDR3 bases are TGTGACAGCAGCTTAGCGGGCCGAGGCAAACATCCCCAGCATTTT. Protein: CDSSLAGRGKHPQHF.

The chain couples TRBV28 to TRBJ2-1; 10 nucleotides align to TRBD2. V dropped 5 bases and J dropped 5; count of bases not matched to a gene: 12. Germline CDR1 is MDHEN and CDR2 is SYDVKM. CDR3 length: 17 residues. CDR3 coding DNA: TGTGCCAGCAGTGGGATATCTCTAGCGGGAGATCACAATGAGCAGTTCTTC. Amino acid sequence: CASSGISLAGDHNEQFF.

This clonotype was recorded only once. Without the conserved terminal phenylalanine or tryptophan, this CDR3 likely stems from a read error. The DNA is left out, because the CDR3 cannot be placed on it with certainty; the CDR3 is given as TCRdb lists it. This chain links TRBV12-3 or TRBV12-4 with TRBJ2-3. With termini counted, the CDR3 has 15 amino acids. The chain's CDR3 is CVSSLETLSTDTQYC.

In regard to this clonotype: The junction differs from germline at one of its ends, possibly a read error. The chain employs TRBV11-1 and TRBJ1-1; TRBD1 might be the D (5 bases). CDR1 is SGHAT, CDR2 FQDESV, per germline (reference sequence). The CDR3 contains 13 residues. CDR3 loop: CASMDKDDTEAFF. DNA for the CDR3: TGTGCGAGCATGGACAAGGATGACACTGAAGCTTTCTTT.

This clonotype came up many times. The chain joins TRBV28 to TRBJ1-2, with 9 bases aligning to TRBD1. The trim removed 4 bases at V and 4 bases at J, leaving 13 bases unmatched. CDR1 is MDHEN, CDR2 SYDVKM, per germline. This CDR3 comprises 17 residues. The CDR3 loop is CASSSPTRTGASYGYTF. CDR3 nucleotides: TGTGCCAGCAGTTCACCAACACGGACAGGGGCCTCCTATGGCTACACCTTC.

Worth noting for this clonotype: Since a much larger clone is just one base distant, this may be a read error. The CDR3 reads CASSQLTEGRNIQYF. CDR3 DNA sequence: TGTGCCAGCAGTCAACTAACAGAGGGCAGAAACATTCAGTACTTC. The chain joins TRBV6-2 or TRBV6-3 to TRBJ2-4, with D possibly matching TRBD2 (5 bases). The germline gives CDR1 MNHEY, CDR2 SVGEGT. The CDR3 runs to 15 residues. V lost 5 bases, J lost 6 bases, and 17 bases lay in between.

This chain connects TRBV5-5 to TRBJ2-5; D not certain. The CDR3 has 12 residues. Germline values: CDR1 SGHKS, CDR2 YYEKEE (reference sequence). Between the trimmed V and J ends, which lost 4 bases and 5 bases, there was a span of 9 bases. The CDR3 region has the DNA TGTGCCAGCAGCCAAAGGATGGAGACCCAGTACTTC. Encoded protein: CASSQRMETQYF.

This clonotype has just one count. A read error may be the cause here, since a much bigger clone is one base away. The chain has TRBV10-3 and TRBJ1-5; 7 nucleotides agree with TRBD1. The germline gives CDR1 ENHRY, CDR2 SYGVKD. The CDR3 has 13 residues. In DNA form, the CDR3 reads TGTGCCACTACAGGGGAATTGGGCCAGCCCCAGGATTTT. Amino acids: CATTGELGQPQDF.

There are many counts of this clonotype. The chain combines TRBV7-3 with TRBJ2-1, with TRBD2 matching 7 bases. CDR3 size: 13 residues. The germline V gene encodes CDR1 SGHTA and CDR2 FQGTGA. The V and J ends lost 4 bases and 12 bases, in that order; junction bases with no gene match: 9. CDR3 protein: CASSSYLGEGQFF. In nucleotides, the CDR3 is TGTGCCAGCAGCTCCTACCTAGGGGAGGGGCAGTTCTTC.

Ten or more counts support this clonotype. The J gene is TRBJ2-2, the V gene TRBV11-2; D is unclear. The germline gives CDR1 SGHAT, CDR2 FQNNGV. The CDR3 runs 13 residues. Trimming stripped 0 bases from V and 5 bases from J, with 4 bases between. Here the CDR3 reads CASSLDWTGELFF. The CDR3 nucleotides are TGTGCCAGCAGCTTAGATTGGACCGGGGAGCTGTTTTTT.

Of note for this clonotype: A read error may explain this, as a much larger clone is one base away. V usage is TRBV20-1 and J usage is TRBJ2-7; D might be TRBD1 or TRBD2, each matching 5 bases. From germline, CDR1 is DFQATT and CDR2 SNEGSKA (reference sequence). The CDR3 has 13 residues. The CDR3 loop is CSVDGTRVGEQYV. The DNA for the CDR3 is TGCAGCGTTGATGGGACGCGCGTGGGTGAGCAGTACGTC.

Regarding this clonotype: A much more abundant neighbour one base away suggests this may be a read error. CDR3 sequence reads: CASTTGVEQYF. The CDR3 nucleotides read TGTGCCAGCACGACAGGGGTCGAGCAGTACTTC. The rearrangement links TRBV6-1 to TRBJ2-7; 8 bases align to TRBD1. V shed 7 bases, J shed 6 bases, and the junction held 2 bases outside the gene matches. The CDR3 is made up of 11 amino acids. The V gene's germline CDR1 is MNHNS and CDR2 SASEGT.

This clonotype has only one observation. This is likely a read error, given that the CDR3 carries no conserved phenylalanine or tryptophan at its end. CDR3 in DNA: TGTGCCAGCAGCCCAATGACTAGTGGGATCTCCTACGAGCAGTACTTA. It yields the protein CASSPMTSGISYEQYL. The chain has TRBV11-2 and TRBJ2-7, with D perhaps matching TRBD2 (6 bases). CDR1 and CDR2 (germline): SGHAT, FQNNGV. Trimming removed 5 bases at V and 0 bases at J, with 17 bases between. The CDR3 is 16 residues long.

Turning to this clonotype: Without the conserved terminal phenylalanine or tryptophan, this CDR3 likely stems from a read error. The V call is TRBV11-2, the J call TRBJ1-4; D not resolved. There are 14 residues in the CDR3. Germline loops: CDR1 SGHAT, CDR2 FQNNGV. The CDR3 DNA sequence: TGTGTCAGCAGCCTTGATAACACTAATGAAAAACTGTTTTTG. Amino acids: CVSSLDNTNEKLFL.

This clonotype was recorded at least ten times. The V and J genes are TRBV5-1 and TRBJ2-2; 7 bases map to TRBD2. Trimming at V came to 0 bases and at J to 7 bases, leaving 9 bases not matched to a gene. Per the germline V gene, CDR1 is SGHRS and CDR2 is YFSETQ. The CDR3 spans 16 residues. The CDR3 region has the DNA TGCGCCAGCAGCTTGGAATTAGGACTAGGAGGCGGGGAGCTGTTTTTT. Translating gives CASSLELGLGGGELFF.

Concerning this clonotype: This is likely a read error, given that the CDR3 carries no conserved phenylalanine or tryptophan at its end. It is unclear where the CDR3 begins or ends on the DNA, so no DNA is shown, and the CDR3 is as TCRdb lists it. This chain uses TRBV20-1 with TRBJ1-1; the table calls TRBD1, which could not be checked here. CDR1 and CDR2 (germline): DFQATT, SNEGSKA (reference sequence). The CDR3 length equals 13 residues, ends included. CDR3 sequence: CSASTVRGTEVFL.

With regard to this clonotype: Since no conserved phenylalanine or tryptophan closes the CDR3, a read error is the likely cause. V usage is TRBV5-1 and J usage is TRBJ2-7, with D possibly TRBD1 on 5 matching bases. From germline, CDR1 is SGHRS and CDR2 YFSETQ. The V end lost 0 bases, the J end lost 1 base, and 14 bases lay between the germline ends. The CDR3 runs 16 residues. CDR3 sequence: CASSLASDGASYEQYL. CDR3 bases: TGCGCCAGCAGCTTGGCCTCAGATGGGGCGTCCTACGAGCAGTACTTA.

Note on this clonotype: At one of its ends the junction is not consistent with the germline gene, which may arise from a read error. The genes are TRBV28 and TRBJ2-6, with D tentatively TRBD1 (5 bases). The CDR3 is 17 amino acids. CDR1 MDHEN and CDR2 SYDVKM come from the germline V gene. DNA for the CDR3: TGTGCCAGTATCCCCGGACAAGGCAGGTCTGGGGCCGACGTCCTGACTTTC. Its translation is CASIPGQGRSGADVLTF.

In the case of this clonotype: The junction shows a germline mismatch at one end, possibly a read error. The chain links TRBV20-1 to TRBJ1-1; 8 nucleotides agree with TRBD1. The CDR3 is 13 amino acids. Germline V CDR1 and CDR2: DFQATT, SNEGSKA (reference sequence). CDR3 residues: CSARRPGGLEAFF. The CDR3 DNA reads as TGCAGTGCTAGGAGGCCAGGGGGCCTTGAAGCCTTCTTT.

With respect to this clonotype: Germline and junction disagree at one end, which may indicate a read error. The chain uses TRBV4-3 and TRBJ2-7; D unclear. Per the germline V gene, CDR1 is LGHNA and CDR2 is YSLEER. This CDR3 comprises 13 residues. As DNA, the CDR3 is TGCGCCAGCAGCCAAGAGGGTGCGAACGAGCGGTACTTC. Its protein product is CASSQEGANERYF.

The chain combines TRBV20-1 with TRBJ2-5; a possible D gene is TRBD2 (5 bases). The length of the CDR3 is 13 residues. CDR1 is DFQATT and CDR2 is SNEGSKA in the germline V gene (reference sequence). CDR3 amino acids: CNSRHLAQETQYF. Here the CDR3 DNA reads TGCAATTCTAGACATCTAGCTCAGGAGACCCAGTACTTC.

Worth noting for this clonotype: This may come from a read error, since a much larger clone is one base off. V gene TRBV4-1 combines with J gene TRBJ2-5; possibly TRBD1 or TRBD2 for D (5 bases each). The CDR3 extends over 14 amino acids. Germline V lookup: CDR1 MGHRA, CDR2 YSYEKL. CDR3 sequence (DNA): TGCGCCAGCAACCAAGATCCAGGGAGAGAGACCCAGTACTTC. Residues: CASNQDPGRETQYF.

To note about this clonotype: One base away lies a much larger clone, so this may be a sequencing read error. The chain links TRBV5-6 to TRBJ2-7, with a tentative D call TRBD1 (5 bases). There are 13 residues in the CDR3. The germline V gene encodes CDR1 SGHDT and CDR2 YYEEEE. V gave up 0 bases and J gave up 8 bases, with 12 bases separating them. DNA for the CDR3: TGTGCCAGCAGCTTGGTGGGGCCACACAAGCAGTACTTC. Protein product: CASSLVGPHKQYF.

This clonotype has a handful of counts. One base away lies a much larger clone, so this may be a sequencing read error. CDR3 DNA: TGTGCCAGCAGTTCAAACAGGATTGCCGACACTGAAGCTTTCTTT. It codes for CASSSNRIADTEAFF. The gene calls are TRBV12-3 or TRBV12-4 and TRBJ1-1, with D maybe TRBD1 (5 bases). The CDR3 extends over 15 amino acids. V gave up 4 bases and J gave up 3 bases, with 15 bases separating them.

About this clonotype itself: Its ends do not fully match the called genes, so a read error is possible. The V call is TRBV6-5, the J call TRBJ1-5, with TRBD1 as a possible D gene (5 bases). This CDR3 region has 17 residues. CDR1 and CDR2 from the germline V gene are MNHEY and SVGAGI. CDR3 bases: TGTGTCAGCATCCAATACGTGACAGCTTATAGCAATCAGCCCCAGCATTTT. Its translation: CVSIQYVTAYSNQPQHF.

Comment on this clonotype: The junction does not match germline at one end; this may be a read error. V is TRBV4-1 and J is TRBJ1-2; D is undetermined. The CDR3 length is 16 residues. Looked up from germline, CDR1 is MGHRA and CDR2 is YSYEKL. CDR3 in DNA: TGCGCCAGCAGCCAAGCTGTGACCGGACTAATCTATGACTACACCTTC. It codes for CASSQAVTGLIYDYTF.

The gene calls are TRBV20-1 and TRBJ2-3, with TRBD2 identical over 8 bases. The junction had 13 bases not matched to a gene; V was cut back by 3 bases and J by 2 bases. Germline V gene lookup returns CDR1 DFQATT and CDR2 SNEGSKA (reference sequence). This CDR3 contains 17 residues. Here the CDR3 reads CSARGVLGSGVTDTQYF. CDR3 nucleotide sequence: TGCAGTGCTAGGGGAGTCCTGGGTAGCGGGGTCACAGATACGCAGTATTTT.